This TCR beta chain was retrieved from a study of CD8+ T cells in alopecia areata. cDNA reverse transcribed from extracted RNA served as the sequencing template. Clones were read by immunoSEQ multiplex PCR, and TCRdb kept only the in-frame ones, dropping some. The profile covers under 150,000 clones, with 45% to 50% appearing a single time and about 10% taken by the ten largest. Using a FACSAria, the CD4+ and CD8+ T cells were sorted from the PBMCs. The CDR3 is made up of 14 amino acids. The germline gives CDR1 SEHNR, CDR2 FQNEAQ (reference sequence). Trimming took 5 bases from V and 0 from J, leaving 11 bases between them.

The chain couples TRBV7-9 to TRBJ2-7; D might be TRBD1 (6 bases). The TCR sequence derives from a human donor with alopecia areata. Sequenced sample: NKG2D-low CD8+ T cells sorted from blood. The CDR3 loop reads CASSRTDSSYEQYF. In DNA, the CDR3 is TGTGCCAGCAGCAGGACGGACAGCTCCTACGAGCAGTACTTC. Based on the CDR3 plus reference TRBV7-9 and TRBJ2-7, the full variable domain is DTGVSQNPRHKITKRGQNVTFRCDPISEHNRLYWYRQTLGQGPEFLTYFQNEAQLEKSRLLSDRFSAERPKGSFSTLEIQRTEQGDSAMYLCASSRTDSSYEQYFGPGTRLTVT.